The sequence of this T cell receptor (beta chain) was determined in a study of blood T cell repertoires in COVID-19. On the study more broadly: From the United States, Italy and Spain came samples of acute and convalescent COVID-19. PBMCs, B-cell-depleted T cells, or T cells provided the cDNA or gDNA that made up the material.

The CDR3 extends over 18 amino acids. V lost 6 bases, J lost 4 bases, and 14 bases stayed unmatched. The germline V gene encodes CDR1 SGHAT and CDR2 FQNNGV. Here immunoSEQ multiplex PCR was the method, and the copy in TCRdb shows in-frame clones only, minus some. The sample lists about 53,000 clones; 89% were seen once. The chain combines TRBV11-2 with TRBJ2-3, with 12 bases matching TRBD2. The sample comprised peripheral blood. This clonotype was obtained from a man between 60 and 70 years old with active COVID-19. Here the CDR3 DNA reads TGTGCCAGCAGACCTACGGCTAGCGGGAGGGAGAGGGCAGATACGCAGTATTTT. It codes for CASRPTASGRERADTQYF.